The 30 T cell receptor beta chains below were found in one sample sequenced in a study of radiation and T cells in renal cell carcinoma (dated by TCRdb to 2018 to 2020). The time point tag for this specimen amounts to: baseline pretreatment blood. Taken with the paper, the label for treatment or condition translates to: 15 Gy SBRT to primary tumor, nephrectomy 4 weeks later. The library was produced with the immunoSEQ multiplex PCR assay. The source is immuneACCESS, and TCRdb retained only in-frame sequences with V and J called. Part of the clones is not carried over; for the studies checked, unresolved V genes explain less than half of this, and the remainder is unexplained. The sample includes about 88,000 clones, with around 88% observed a single time. The ten most abundant clones make up approximately 7.9% of the sample. The specimen was blood, collected from a patient whose treatment included radiotherapy and nephrectomy. The source is a middle-aged man with renal cell carcinoma.

The rearrangement uses TRBV10-1 and TRBJ2-1; D is uncertain. Trimming removed 0 bases at V and 11 bases at J, with 11 bases between. The CDR3 is 13 amino acids. Per germline, CDR1 WNHNN and CDR2 SYGVQD (reference sequence). The CDR3 DNA reads TGCGCCAGCAGTGAGTCGTTCTCAGGCAAGCAGTTCTTC. Its translation is CASSESFSGKQFF.

This sequence joins TRBV7-2 and TRBJ2-3; 8 nucleotides agree with TRBD2. The J segment lost 8 bases and the V segment lost 3 bases, leaving 13 bases of the junction unmatched. The germline CDR1 and CDR2 sequences are SGHTA and FQGNSA. This CDR3 has 16 residues. CDR3 bases: TGTGCCAGCAGCTTTGAGTCGTTGGCGGGGGGTGGTACGCAGTATTTT. Residues: CASSFESLAGGGTQYF.

The genes are TRBV5-5 and TRBJ1-2; D not resolved. The germline V and J ends were trimmed by 1 base and 2 bases, with 21 bases remaining between them. Germline V gene sequence: CDR1 SGHKS, CDR2 YYEKEE (reference sequence). The CDR3 contains 18 residues. CDR3 residues: CASSLLFAAGEENYGYTF. The CDR3, as DNA: TGTGCCAGCAGCTTGCTTTTTGCCGCCGGGGAGGAGAACTATGGCTACACCTTC.

The V and J genes are TRBV7-2 and TRBJ2-4; 12 bases are a match to TRBD2. Germline V CDR1 and CDR2: SGHTA, FQGNSA. The trim removed 5 bases at V and 7 bases at J, leaving 3 bases unmatched. CDR3 size: 14 residues. The CDR3 sequence: CASSIGTSGNIQYF. The CDR3 DNA reads TGTGCCAGCAGCATAGGGACTAGCGGGAACATTCAGTACTTC.

The gene calls are TRBV14 and TRBJ2-1; TRBD2 matches 7 bases. CDR3 length equals 15 residues. V lost 2 bases and J lost 11; bases outside the gene matches: 12. Germline loops: CDR1 SGHDN, CDR2 FVKESK. This chain's CDR3 is CASSQLGGSVSQQFF. CDR3 nucleotides: TGTGCCAGCAGCCAATTGGGGGGGTCCGTGTCCCAGCAGTTCTTC.

This clone has more than one count but fewer than ten. This chain uses TRBV7-9 with TRBJ2-7; the match to TRBD1 covers 10 bases. CDR1 SEHNR and CDR2 FQNEAQ come from the germline V gene (reference sequence). Germline trimming cut 4 bases from V and 4 bases from J; bases unmatched to any gene: 4. This CDR3 is built from 14 residues. The CDR3 bases are TGTGCCAGCAGCTCCGGGACAGGGGAGTACGAGCAGTACTTC. This sequence encodes CASSSGTGEYEQYF.

Only one count was recorded for this clone. The V and J genes are TRBV5-1 and TRBJ2-5; D uncertain. This CDR3 has 16 residues. V shed 4 bases and J shed 3 bases, with 19 bases lying between them. The V gene's germline CDR1 is SGHRS and CDR2 YFSETQ. The DNA of the CDR3 is TGCGCCAGCAGCGTGGGCGCGGATACAGACAAAGAGACCCAGTACTTC. Translating it yields CASSVGADTDKETQYF.

The chain joins TRBV7-9 to TRBJ1-2, with D possibly matching TRBD1 (6 bases). The germline gives CDR1 SEHNR, CDR2 FQNEAQ (reference sequence). The CDR3 spans 14 residues. V was pared by 8 bases and J by 8 bases, with 21 bases between. The CDR3 bases are TGTGCCAGCGCCACATCAGCGGGGGCGGACGGCTACACCTTC. It encodes CASATSAGADGYTF.

The chain has TRBV28 and TRBJ1-2, with TRBD1 as a possible D gene (5 bases). The ends were cut back, 3 bases at V and 2 bases at J, with 13 bases in the middle. The CDR3 contains 15 residues. Germline assignment: CDR1 MDHEN and CDR2 SYDVKM. The CDR3 sequence is CASSLGGGANYGYTF. The CDR3 coding sequence is TGTGCCAGCAGTTTGGGGGGAGGGGCGAACTATGGCTACACCTTC.

V and J are TRBV7-2 and TRBJ2-5; D unresolved. V was pared by 2 bases and J by 3 bases, with 13 bases between. Germline V gene data show CDR1 as SGHTA and CDR2 as FQGNSA. CDR3 length: 15 residues. CDR3 amino acids: CASSLTPGSKETQYF. The CDR3, as DNA: TGTGCCAGCAGCTTAACCCCCGGGTCCAAAGAGACCCAGTACTTC.

V gene TRBV6-1 combines with J gene TRBJ1-4; D remains unclear. CDR1 is MNHNS and CDR2 is SASEGT in the germline V gene. V dropped 0 bases and J dropped 4 bases, with 9 bases sitting between them. The CDR3 contains 15 residues. The CDR3 coding sequence is TGTGCCAGCAGTGAAGCGCTTCAGGTTAATGAAAAACTGTTTTTT. Translating gives CASSEALQVNEKLFF.

V and J are TRBV7-2 and TRBJ2-4; 7 bases agree with TRBD1. Germline CDR1 reads SGHTA; CDR2 reads FQGNSA. V lost 8 bases to trimming and J lost 2 bases; unmatched junction nucleotides: 9. This CDR3 has 15 amino acids. In nucleotides, the CDR3 is TGTGCCAGCCCCAGTGGGACAGTCACCAAAAACATTCAGTACTTC. As protein: CASPSGTVTKNIQYF.

The rearrangement joins TRBV5-1 to TRBJ1-1; possibly TRBD1 for D (6 bases). Trimming took 4 bases from V and 1 from J, leaving 11 bases between them. CDR1 is SGHRS and CDR2 is YFSETQ in the germline V gene. The CDR3 contains 14 residues. The CDR3 DNA sequence: TGCGCCAGCAGCGACGGGGGGGCGAACACTGAAGCTTTCTTT. Its translation is CASSDGGANTEAFF.

J is TRBJ1-2 and V is TRBV7-9; D perhaps matches TRBD1 (5 bases). Germline V gene sequence: CDR1 SEHNR, CDR2 FQNEAQ (reference sequence). The CDR3 has 14 amino acids. Trimming shortened V by 1 base and J by 4 bases, and 10 bases separated the two germline ends. The CDR3 sequence is CASSLGGPSYGYTF. The CDR3 nucleotides read TGTGCCAGCAGCTTAGGGGGCCCATCCTATGGCTACACCTTC.

This sequence joins TRBV6-1 and TRBJ2-7, with TRBD1 matching 11 bases. Germline assignment: CDR1 MNHNS and CDR2 SASEGT. The CDR3 is made up of 16 amino acids. V gave up 4 bases and J gave up 6 bases; unmatched junction bases: 11. CDR3 DNA: TGTGCCAGCAGTGCAGGGACAGGGGGACTCCCCACCGAGCAGTACTTC. Translated, it gives CASSAGTGGLPTEQYF.

The chain is built from TRBV5-1 and TRBJ2-5; no reliable D call. V was cut by 1 base and J by 1 base, with 11 bases left in between. The CDR3 runs 15 residues. Per the germline V gene, CDR1 is SGHRS and CDR2 is YFSETQ. This CDR3 reads CASSLQGTTQETQYF. CDR3 DNA: TGCGCCAGCAGCTTGCAAGGCACCACCCAAGAGACCCAGTACTTC.

The CDR3 DNA is TGTGCCAGTAGTATCACCTCCGACAGGGGAGGCCCCTACGAGCAGTACTTC. Translation: CASSITSDRGGPYEQYF. J is TRBJ2-7 and V is TRBV19, with 8 bases lining up with TRBD1. The CDR3 has 17 amino acids. Unmatched junction bases numbered 12, after V lost 3 bases and J lost 2 bases. Germline lookup yields CDR1 LNHDA and CDR2 SQIVND (reference sequence).

The CDR3 bases are TGTGCCAGCAGTTACCTTGGACAGACTCAGCCCCAGCATTTT. Encoded protein: CASSYLGQTQPQHF. The rearrangement uses TRBV6-6 and TRBJ1-5, with TRBD1 as a possible D gene (6 bases). V lost 2 bases and J 6 bases, leaving 11 bases between the germline ends. This CDR3 spans 14 amino acids. The germline gives CDR1 MNHNY, CDR2 SVGAGI (reference sequence).

V and J are TRBV5-1 and TRBJ2-3, with 10 bases aligning to TRBD1. CDR1 SGHRS and CDR2 YFSETQ come from the germline V gene. J was trimmed by 2 bases and V by 1 base; bases with no gene match: 10. The CDR3 is made up of 18 amino acids. The CDR3 DNA reads as TGCGCCAGCAGCTTGATACTGGCGGGACAGGGGTACACAGATACGCAGTATTTT. Its translation: CASSLILAGQGYTDTQYF.

This chain links TRBV2 with TRBJ2-7; D is possibly TRBD1 (7 bases). The CDR3 spans 14 residues. Germline V gives CDR1 SNHLY, CDR2 FYNNEI. V was trimmed by 6 bases and J by 7 bases, leaving 19 bases between them. The CDR3 DNA sequence: TGTGCCAGCAGGGCGGGACAGAGAGTTCTGGAGCAGTACTTC. Translating gives CASRAGQRVLEQYF.

The rearrangement uses TRBV7-8 and TRBJ1-5; D is perhaps TRBD1 (5 bases). Per the germline V gene, CDR1 is SGHVS and CDR2 is FQNEAQ. The CDR3 contains 18 residues. V was pared by 2 bases and J by 0 bases, with 17 bases between. In DNA form, the CDR3 reads TGTGCCAGCAGCTTATTCGGGGGTACCGGATATAGCAATCAGCCCCAGCATTTT. Translating gives CASSLFGGTGYSNQPQHF.

This clone appeared once. This chain links TRBV5-1 with TRBJ2-3; D might be TRBD1 or TRBD2, each matching 6 bases. This CDR3 region has 13 residues. The V and J ends lost 10 bases and 5 bases respectively, with 17 bases between them. Germline values: CDR1 SGHRS, CDR2 YFSETQ. The CDR3 region is CASGAGTGDTQYF. The CDR3 nucleotides read TGCGCCTCAGGGGCGGGGACTGGAGATACGCAGTATTTT.

This clone was seen once. This rearrangement joins TRBV6-1 to TRBJ1-5; 7 bases fit TRBD1. The CDR3 has 17 residues. The germline V gene encodes CDR1 MNHNS and CDR2 SASEGT. Germline trimming cut 3 bases from V and 0 bases from J; bases unmatched to any gene: 8. CDR3 residues: CASSEFGTAYSNQPQHF. CDR3 in DNA: TGTGCCAGCAGTGAGTTCGGGACAGCTTATAGCAATCAGCCCCAGCATTTT.

This rearrangement joins TRBV4-2 to TRBJ1-2; 7 bases agree with TRBD1. V was pared by 3 bases and J by 6 bases, with 1 base of the junction left unmatched. The V gene's germline CDR1 is LGHNA and CDR2 YNFKEQ. This CDR3 is 12 amino acids long. The CDR3 region is CASSQGTDGYTF. The CDR3 DNA is TGTGCCAGCAGCCAGGGGACAGATGGCTACACCTTC.

V gene TRBV28 combines with J gene TRBJ1-5, with no clear D. This CDR3 has 12 amino acids. The germline V and J ends were trimmed by 5 bases and 7 bases, with 9 bases remaining between them. The germline V gene encodes CDR1 MDHEN and CDR2 SYDVKM. In DNA, the CDR3 is TGTGCCAGCAGTCCCTTCGGGCAGCCCCAGCATTTT. It yields the protein CASSPFGQPQHF.

This clone came up a few times. This rearrangement joins TRBV6-4 to TRBJ2-2; D unclear. The CDR3 has 14 residues. Germline CDR1 reads MRHNA; CDR2 reads SNTAGT. V lost 3 bases and J lost 7, with 12 bases in between. Here the CDR3 DNA reads TGTGCCAGCAGTGAAGGACCCGATTTCGGGGAGCTGTTTTTT. Amino acid sequence: CASSEGPDFGELFF.

This clone showed up just a few times. The gene calls are TRBV7-8 and TRBJ1-2, with unresolved D. Trimming removed 4 bases from V and 3 bases from J, with 6 bases in between. Germline V gene sequence: CDR1 SGHVS, CDR2 FQNEAQ. The CDR3 runs 12 residues. This chain's CDR3 is CASSSTHYGYTF. CDR3 DNA: TGTGCCAGCAGCTCCACTCACTATGGCTACACCTTC.

The rearrangement joins TRBV10-3 to TRBJ1-2; D unresolved. This CDR3 has 10 amino acids. Per germline, CDR1 ENHRY and CDR2 SYGVKD. The V end lost 8 bases, the J end lost 4 bases, and 5 bases lay between the germline ends. The CDR3 protein is CAILGYGYTF. Written as DNA, the CDR3 is TGTGCCATCCTTGGCTATGGCTACACCTTC.

The V call is TRBV7-9, the J call TRBJ1-4; D gene uncertain. CDR1 is SEHNR, CDR2 FQNEAQ, per germline (reference sequence). This CDR3 is built from 12 residues. V shed 7 bases and J shed 8 bases, with 11 bases lying between them. Here the CDR3 DNA reads TGTGCCAGCACCCGGGTGGGCGAAAAACTGTTTTTT. It is translated as CASTRVGEKLFF.

This sequence joins TRBV5-1 and TRBJ2-3, with D perhaps TRBD1 (5 bases). The CDR3 spans 14 residues. The V end lost 7 bases, the J end lost 5 bases, and 17 bases lay between the germline ends. The V gene's germline CDR1 is SGHRS and CDR2 YFSETQ. The DNA of the CDR3 is TGCGCCAGCGGAATGAGCGAGCAGGGAGATACGCAGTATTTT. Translating it yields CASGMSEQGDTQYF.